A selection of T cell receptor beta chains follows, all from one sample in a study of CD8 T cells in ankylosing spondylitis. TCRdb processed the 5' RACE reads anew with MiXCR; each CDR3 protein has one entry. The sample lists fewer than 550,000 distinct CDR3 sequences; roughly 5% were seen once. The sequenced sample consisted of blood, either unsorted or a sorted T cell fraction (not recorded which). These receptors all stem from a male donor with ankylosing spondylitis. CDR3s include the opening cysteine and the closing phenylalanine or tryptophan. D genes are given only for firm matches. The size of a clone is reported for some rows only, either as once, few or many, or as a class for expanded clones.

v_call: TRBV7-2
j_call: TRBJ1-1
clone_size: few
d_call: .
cdr3_nt: TGTGCCAGCAGCCCGCGAGTGGGGGCCGAGAACACTGAAGCTTTCTTT
cdr3_aa: CASSPRVGAENTEAFF

v_call: TRBV20-1
j_call: TRBJ2-1
clone_size: .
d_call: .
cdr3_nt: TGCAGTGCTAGAGATCGGAGTTACAATGAGCAGTTCTTC
cdr3_aa: CSARDRSYNEQFF

v_call: TRBV6-1
j_call: TRBJ2-7
clone_size: many
d_call: .
cdr3_nt: TGTGCCAGCTTACAGGTAGTCGAGCAGTACTTC
cdr3_aa: CASLQVVEQYF

v_call: TRBV12-3/TRBV12-4
j_call: TRBJ2-7
clone_size: many
d_call: .
cdr3_nt: TGTGCCAGCAGTTTTAGACTCGACGATTCCTACGAGCAGTACTTC
cdr3_aa: CASSFRLDDSYEQYF

v_call: TRBV20-1
j_call: TRBJ1-4
clone_size: many
d_call: .
cdr3_nt: TGCAGTGCTAGAGGCGGAGCAACTAATGAAAAACTGTTTTTT
cdr3_aa: CSARGGATNEKLFF

v_call: TRBV6-2/TRBV6-3
j_call: TRBJ1-6
clone_size: many
d_call: .
cdr3_nt: TGTGCCAGCAGTTACGAGACTGCGGCAGGGCATTGGAATTCACCCCTCCACTTT
cdr3_aa: CASSYETAAGHWNSPLHF

v_call: TRBV28
j_call: TRBJ2-5
clone_size: many
d_call: .
cdr3_nt: TGTGCCAGCAGTGCGGGACGGGCGTACCAAGAGACCCAGTACTTC
cdr3_aa: CASSAGRAYQETQYF

v_call: TRBV7-2
j_call: TRBJ2-1
clone_size: many
d_call: .
cdr3_nt: TGTGCCAGCAGCACGTGGGACTCCGATAACAATGAGCAGTTCTTC
cdr3_aa: CASSTWDSDNNEQFF

v_call: TRBV3-1
j_call: TRBJ2-5
clone_size: few
d_call: .
cdr3_nt: TGTGCCAGCAGCCTCCCGGGGCCAGAGACCCAGTACTTC
cdr3_aa: CASSLPGPETQYF

v_call: TRBV6-2/TRBV6-3
j_call: TRBJ2-4
clone_size: few
d_call: .
cdr3_nt: TGTGCCAGCATGGTCAAAAACATTCAGTACTTC
cdr3_aa: CASMVKNIQYF

v_call: TRBV7-8
j_call: TRBJ2-5
clone_size: few
d_call: .
cdr3_nt: TGTGCCAGCAGCGCCGGGACCTACCAAGAGACCCAGTACTTC
cdr3_aa: CASSAGTYQETQYF

v_call: TRBV6-5
j_call: TRBJ2-1
clone_size: many
d_call: .
cdr3_nt: TGTGCCAGCAGTTACGTCGACCCGTCGGTCAATGAGCAGTTCTTC
cdr3_aa: CASSYVDPSVNEQFF

v_call: TRBV11-3
j_call: TRBJ2-2
clone_size: .
d_call: .
cdr3_nt: TGTGCCAGCAGCTTAGAGGCAAACACCGGGGAGCTGTTTTTT
cdr3_aa: CASSLEANTGELFF

v_call: TRBV9
j_call: TRBJ2-6
clone_size: many
d_call: TRBD1
cdr3_nt: TGTGCCAGCAGCCCATGGGACAGGGGTTTAGGGGCCAACGTCCTGACTTTC
cdr3_aa: CASSPWDRGLGANVLTF

v_call: TRBV5-5
j_call: TRBJ1-2
clone_size: .
d_call: .
cdr3_nt: TGTGCCAGCAGCTTGGATGGGACGTTCTATGGCTACACCTTC
cdr3_aa: CASSLDGTFYGYTF

v_call: TRBV7-9
j_call: TRBJ2-7
clone_size: many
d_call: TRBD2
cdr3_nt: TGTGCCAGCAGCCAACTAGCGGGAGAAACCCACGAGCAGTACTTC
cdr3_aa: CASSQLAGETHEQYF

v_call: TRBV29-1
j_call: TRBJ1-1
clone_size: many
d_call: .
cdr3_nt: TGCAGCGTTGAGTTGGCAGGGGTGCCGAACACTGAAGCTTTCTTT
cdr3_aa: CSVELAGVPNTEAFF

v_call: TRBV12-3/TRBV12-4
j_call: TRBJ2-7
clone_size: .
d_call: TRBD2
cdr3_nt: TGTGCCAGCAGTTCTGGACTAGCGCACTCCTACGAGCAGTACTTC
cdr3_aa: CASSSGLAHSYEQYF

v_call: TRBV4-2
j_call: TRBJ1-1
clone_size: many
d_call: TRBD1
cdr3_nt: TGTGCCAGCAGCCAACCTACAGGGGTCACTGAAGCTTTCTTT
cdr3_aa: CASSQPTGVTEAFF

v_call: TRBV12-5
j_call: TRBJ1-2
clone_size: .
d_call: .
cdr3_nt: TGTGCTAGTGGTCACGGGGCAGGAGCTAACTATGGCTACACCTTC
cdr3_aa: CASGHGAGANYGYTF

v_call: TRBV9
j_call: TRBJ2-1
clone_size: few
d_call: TRBD2
cdr3_nt: TGTGCCAGCAGCGTAGGCGGGAGGGCCTACAATGAGCAGTTCTTC
cdr3_aa: CASSVGGRAYNEQFF

v_call: TRBV7-9
j_call: TRBJ2-5
clone_size: many
d_call: TRBD2
cdr3_nt: TGTGCCAGCAGAAAAAGGGAGGGCCATCAAGAGACCCAGTACTTC
cdr3_aa: CASRKREGHQETQYF

v_call: TRBV9
j_call: TRBJ2-7
clone_size: few
d_call: .
cdr3_nt: TGTGCCAGCAGCGTAGGGGGGGACACAACCTACGAGCAGTACTTC
cdr3_aa: CASSVGGDTTYEQYF

v_call: TRBV10-3
j_call: TRBJ1-6
clone_size: many
d_call: TRBD1
cdr3_nt: TGTGCCATCAGGAGGACAGGGGTGGATTCACCCCTCCACTTT
cdr3_aa: CAIRRTGVDSPLHF

v_call: TRBV20-1
j_call: TRBJ2-3
clone_size: many
d_call: .
cdr3_nt: TGCAGTGCTAGAGCCTGGGGGGTTCCCGACGGCACAGATACGCAGTATTTT
cdr3_aa: CSARAWGVPDGTDTQYF

v_call: TRBV29-1
j_call: TRBJ2-5
clone_size: many
d_call: .
cdr3_nt: TGCAGCGCAGCGAGAGGTCAAGAGACCCAGTACTTC
cdr3_aa: CSAARGQETQYF

v_call: TRBV5-6
j_call: TRBJ2-7
clone_size: .
d_call: .
cdr3_nt: TGTGCCAGCAGCTTGAATCCCGGGACCCGCTACGAGCAGTACTTC
cdr3_aa: CASSLNPGTRYEQYF

v_call: TRBV6-5
j_call: TRBJ2-7
clone_size: many
d_call: TRBD1
cdr3_nt: TGTGCCAGCAGTTACGCCGAAGGACAGGGGGCGCGCGAGCAGTACTTC
cdr3_aa: CASSYAEGQGAREQYF

v_call: TRBV7-2
j_call: TRBJ2-3
clone_size: few
d_call: .
cdr3_nt: TGTGCCAGCAGCACCGGGACTGGCAGGGTGGATACGCAGTATTTT
cdr3_aa: CASSTGTGRVDTQYF

v_call: TRBV27
j_call: TRBJ2-1
clone_size: many
d_call: .
cdr3_nt: TGTGCCAGCAGTCGGTCCTTGACCCCCTCCTACAATGAGCAGTTCTTC
cdr3_aa: CASSRSLTPSYNEQFF

v_call: TRBV19
j_call: TRBJ2-2
clone_size: .
d_call: .
cdr3_nt: TGTGCCAGTAGTGAAACAGCCAGACCGGGTACCGGGGAGCTGTTTTTT
cdr3_aa: CASSETARPGTGELFF

v_call: TRBV5-1
j_call: TRBJ2-1
clone_size: many
d_call: TRBD2
cdr3_nt: TGCGCCAGCAGCTTAGGGGTTAGCGGGAGCAATGAGCAGTTCTTC
cdr3_aa: CASSLGVSGSNEQFF

v_call: TRBV10-2
j_call: TRBJ1-1
clone_size: many
d_call: .
cdr3_nt: TGCGCCAGCAGTGTTCAGGACAACACTGAAGCTTTCTTT
cdr3_aa: CASSVQDNTEAFF

v_call: TRBV7-9
j_call: TRBJ2-7
clone_size: many
d_call: .
cdr3_nt: TGTGCCAGCAGCCCTCCGTCAGAGTCCTACGAGCAGTACTTC
cdr3_aa: CASSPPSESYEQYF

v_call: TRBV7-9
j_call: TRBJ2-1
clone_size: many
d_call: TRBD1
cdr3_nt: TGTGCCAGCAGCTTTCCTACGGGACAGGGCCACAATGAGCAGTTCTTC
cdr3_aa: CASSFPTGQGHNEQFF

v_call: TRBV6-6
j_call: TRBJ2-2
clone_size: many
d_call: .
cdr3_nt: TGTGCCCTTGGATGGGAGAACACCGGGGAGCTGTTTTTT
cdr3_aa: CALGWENTGELFF

v_call: TRBV6-1
j_call: TRBJ1-1
clone_size: few
d_call: .
cdr3_nt: TGTGCCAGCAGCCGAGGAGATGGGAACACTGAAGCTTTCTTT
cdr3_aa: CASSRGDGNTEAFF

v_call: TRBV7-9
j_call: TRBJ2-1
clone_size: few
d_call: .
cdr3_nt: TGTGCCAGCAGCTTAACAGACAGACCCTCCTACAATGAGCAGTTCTTC
cdr3_aa: CASSLTDRPSYNEQFF

v_call: TRBV10-3
j_call: TRBJ2-7
clone_size: .
d_call: TRBD2
cdr3_nt: TGTGCCATCATGGGGACTAGCGGGAGCCCCGAGCAGTACTTC
cdr3_aa: CAIMGTSGSPEQYF

v_call: TRBV7-9
j_call: TRBJ2-1
clone_size: many
d_call: .
cdr3_nt: TGTGCCAGCAGCTTAGAAGGGGACCGCGAGGTCTTC
cdr3_aa: CASSLEGDREVF

v_call: TRBV5-1
j_call: TRBJ1-1
clone_size: many
d_call: .
cdr3_nt: TGCGCCAGCAGCTGGGACAAGTTAGGCACTGAAGCTTTCTTT
cdr3_aa: CASSWDKLGTEAFF

v_call: TRBV5-1
j_call: TRBJ1-2
clone_size: many
d_call: .
cdr3_nt: TGCGCCAGCAGCTCGCGCGACCACAGAATCGCTGGCTACACCTTC
cdr3_aa: CASSSRDHRIAGYTF

v_call: TRBV15
j_call: TRBJ2-3
clone_size: many
d_call: TRBD1
cdr3_nt: TGTGCCACCAGCAGAGATCCTTATTTGGACAGGGCACCTTACTCCACAGATACGCAGTATTTT
cdr3_aa: CATSRDPYLDRAPYSTDTQYF

v_call: TRBV20-1
j_call: TRBJ1-4
clone_size: few
d_call: TRBD1
cdr3_nt: TGCAGTGCTAGTCCGGGACAGCCCGAAAAGCTGTTTTTT
cdr3_aa: CSASPGQPEKLFF

v_call: TRBV20-1
j_call: TRBJ2-3
clone_size: .
d_call: .
cdr3_nt: TGCAGTGCTACGCCGGGGGCCATCACAAATACGCAGTATTTT
cdr3_aa: CSATPGAITNTQYF

v_call: TRBV4-3
j_call: TRBJ1-1
clone_size: many
d_call: .
cdr3_nt: TGCGCCAGCAGCCAAGATCGGGGTAAGAACACTGAAGCTTTCTTT
cdr3_aa: CASSQDRGKNTEAFF

v_call: TRBV24-1
j_call: TRBJ2-7
clone_size: many
d_call: .
cdr3_nt: TGTGCCACCAGTGATATGCCTGGGGGAGAGCAGTACTTC
cdr3_aa: CATSDMPGGEQYF

v_call: TRBV27
j_call: TRBJ2-2
clone_size: many
d_call: .
cdr3_nt: TGTGCCAGCAGTCGATCGGGACTCAACACCGGGGAGCTGTTTTTT
cdr3_aa: CASSRSGLNTGELFF

v_call: TRBV29-1
j_call: TRBJ1-1
clone_size: many
d_call: .
cdr3_nt: TGCAGCGTTGAGCTACAGTTGAACACTGAAGCTTTCTTT
cdr3_aa: CSVELQLNTEAFF